This T cell receptor (beta chain) comes out of a study of blood T cell repertoires in COVID-19. Per the original methods: Estimation of nucleated cell counts was performed using reference gene primer amplification. TCRdb's copy holds only in-frame clones and misses some; the assay was immunoSEQ multiplex PCR. For V, J and clone size, that table is used; D and trimming come from the DNA. The sample carries around 500,000 clones, roughly 88% recorded once. Trimming cost V 4 bases and J 4 bases, with 10 bases left between them. Germline lookup yields CDR1 KGHSH and CDR2 LQKENI. The CDR3 contains 13 residues.

The chain employs TRBV18 and TRBJ2-5; D gene ambiguous. The material sequenced was peripheral blood. The TCR was taken from a human donor in a cohort sampled during active COVID-19. CDR3 coding DNA: TGTGCCAGCTCACGGAGTCCAGCAGAGACCCAGTACTTC. Protein sequence: CASSRSPAETQYF.